This entry lists 14 T cell receptor beta chains sequenced from one sample in a study of radiotherapy plus CTLA-4 blockade in lung cancer. Some clones are missing from TCRdb's copy, which holds only in-frame ones; the method was immunoSEQ multiplex PCR. The sample yields about 38,000 clones, 80% to 90% seen once. The specimen comprised peripheral blood, sampled from a patient treated with radiotherapy plus ipilimumab. These receptors originate from a human donor with non-small cell lung cancer whose response to radiotherapy plus ipilimumab could not be evaluated.

J is TRBJ2-5 and V is TRBV5-1; 14 bases are a match to TRBD2. Germline V gene lookup returns CDR1 SGHRS and CDR2 YFSETQ. V trimming: 3 bases; J trimming: 7 bases; junction bases outside the gene matches: 8. The CDR3 runs to 16 residues. The CDR3 DNA reads as TGCGCCAGCAGCTGGGGACTAGCGGGAGACGGGGGGACCCAGTACTTC. It encodes CASSWGLAGDGGTQYF.

This clone was observed a single time. The V and J genes are TRBV28 and TRBJ2-7; 7 nucleotides line up with TRBD2. The CDR3 is 12 residues long. CDR1 is MDHEN and CDR2 is SYDVKM in the germline V gene. V lost 8 bases, J lost 2 bases, and 3 bases stayed unmatched. CDR3 loop: CASQSGTYEQYF. CDR3 coding DNA: TGTGCCAGCCAAAGCGGGACCTACGAGCAGTACTTC.

By its share, this clone is medium-sized. V and J are TRBV5-4 and TRBJ1-6; D is possibly TRBD1 (5 bases). Germline lookup yields CDR1 SGHNT and CDR2 YYREEE (reference sequence). This CDR3 region has 15 residues. V was cut by 4 bases and J by 9 bases, with 17 bases left in between. CDR3 nucleotides: TGTGCCAGCAGCCGCTCGGGGGTTATGACTTCACCCCTCCACTTT. It is translated as CASSRSGVMTSPLHF.

The rearrangement joins TRBV28 to TRBJ2-7; TRBD2 is a possible D gene (8 bases). CDR3 size: 16 residues. Trimming took off 4 bases at V and 0 bases at J, with 16 bases between the two ends. CDR1 and CDR2 (germline): MDHEN, SYDVKM. The chain's CDR3 is CASSWRAGDSSYEQYF. The CDR3 nucleotides read TGTGCCAGCAGTTGGAGAGCGGGGGACAGCTCCTACGAGCAGTACTTC.

V gene TRBV29-1 combines with J gene TRBJ2-3, with 10 nucleotides matching TRBD2. The junction had 1 base not matched to a gene; V was cut back by 6 bases and J by 4 bases. Germline assignment: CDR1 SQVTM and CDR2 ANQGSEA. The CDR3 runs 12 residues. This CDR3 reads CSVGLASDTQYF. CDR3 bases: TGCAGCGTGGGACTAGCGTCAGATACGCAGTATTTT.

This sequence joins TRBV18 and TRBJ2-1, with D hard to call. V lost 3 bases to trimming and J lost 8 bases, with 8 bases between them. This CDR3 is built from 12 residues. Germline V gene sequence: CDR1 KGHSH, CDR2 LQKENI. The CDR3, as DNA: TGTGCCAGCTCACCTTTCTCGTATGAGCAGTTCTTC. Protein: CASSPFSYEQFF.

The V and J genes are TRBV28 and TRBJ2-3; weak D call: TRBD2 (7 bases). CDR1 MDHEN and CDR2 SYDVKM come from the germline V gene. The CDR3 has 18 residues. V shed 4 bases and J shed 2 bases, with 22 bases lying between them. The CDR3 DNA reads TGTGCCAGCAGTTCCGCTTCGGGGGGCGTAGCGTCCACAGATACGCAGTATTTT. Its protein is CASSSASGGVASTDTQYF.

The chain links TRBV7-9 to TRBJ1-4, with D perhaps TRBD1 (5 bases). The V gene's germline CDR1 is SEHNR and CDR2 FQNEAQ (reference sequence). Trimming left V 5 bases short and J 3 bases short, with 10 bases between. The CDR3 totals 14 residues. The CDR3 loop is CASSPGLANEKLFF. In DNA form, the CDR3 reads TGTGCCAGCAGCCCGGGACTGGCTAATGAAAAACTGTTTTTT.

V usage is TRBV10-1 and J usage is TRBJ2-2; D gene unclear. With 6 bases removed from V and 7 bases from J, the gap between germline ends came to 9 bases. The CDR3 runs to 12 residues. Germline loops: CDR1 WNHNN, CDR2 SYGVQD (reference sequence). The CDR3: CASSRPGGELFF. The CDR3 region has the DNA TGCGCCAGCAGCCGCCCCGGCGGGGAGCTGTTTTTT.

V is TRBV28 and J is TRBJ1-4; D is perhaps TRBD1 (5 bases). The germline V and J ends were trimmed by 3 bases and 4 bases, with 12 bases remaining between them. This CDR3 comprises 15 residues. Germline V gives CDR1 MDHEN, CDR2 SYDVKM. The CDR3 DNA reads as TGTGCCAGCAGTTTGGGCAGGACACTTAATGAAAAACTGTTTTTT. Translating gives CASSLGRTLNEKLFF.

V and J are TRBV6-5 and TRBJ2-1; possible D gene TRBD1, 6 bases. In germline, CDR1 is MNHEY, CDR2 SVGAGI. Trimming stripped 4 bases from V and 5 bases from J, with 18 bases between. The CDR3 has 16 amino acids. The CDR3 nucleotides read TGTGCCAGCAGTTCCCCGACAGGCCAAAAAAACAATGAGCAGTTCTTC. Its translation is CASSSPTGQKNNEQFF.

V is TRBV4-3 and J is TRBJ2-7; perhaps TRBD2 as D (5 bases). Germline V gives CDR1 LGHNA, CDR2 YSLEER. This CDR3 spans 16 amino acids. Trimming took off 5 bases at V and 1 base at J, with 18 bases between the two ends. Here the CDR3 reads CASSSRAFTGSYEQYF. The CDR3 region has the DNA TGCGCCAGCAGCTCACGGGCCTTCACGGGATCCTACGAGCAGTACTTC.

Turning to this clone: Mismatch with germline at one junction end may stem from a read error. The chain combines TRBV7-2 with TRBJ1-2; 12 bases agree with TRBD1. Germline loops: CDR1 SGHTA, CDR2 FQGNSA. The CDR3 is 18 residues long. CDR3 coding DNA: TGTGCCAGCACCTTACAATCCCCCGGGACAGGGGGCGGGTATGGCTACACCTTC. This sequence encodes CASTLQSPGTGGGYGYTF.

The V and J genes are TRBV5-1 and TRBJ2-3; no reliable D call. Trimming left V 6 bases short and J 1 base short, with 12 bases between. This CDR3 comprises 14 residues. CDR1 and CDR2 from the germline V gene are SGHRS and YFSETQ. CDR3 DNA: TGCGCCAGCACACGAACACCCGGCACAGATACGCAGTATTTT. It codes for CASTRTPGTDTQYF. Drawing the rest from reference TRBV5-1 and TRBJ2-3, the complete variable domain is KAGVTQTPRYLIKTRGQQVTLSCSPISGHRSVSWYQQTPGQGLQFLFEYFSETQRNKGNFPGRFSGRQFSNSRSEMNVSTLELGDSALYLCASTRTPGTDTQYFGPGTRLTVL.